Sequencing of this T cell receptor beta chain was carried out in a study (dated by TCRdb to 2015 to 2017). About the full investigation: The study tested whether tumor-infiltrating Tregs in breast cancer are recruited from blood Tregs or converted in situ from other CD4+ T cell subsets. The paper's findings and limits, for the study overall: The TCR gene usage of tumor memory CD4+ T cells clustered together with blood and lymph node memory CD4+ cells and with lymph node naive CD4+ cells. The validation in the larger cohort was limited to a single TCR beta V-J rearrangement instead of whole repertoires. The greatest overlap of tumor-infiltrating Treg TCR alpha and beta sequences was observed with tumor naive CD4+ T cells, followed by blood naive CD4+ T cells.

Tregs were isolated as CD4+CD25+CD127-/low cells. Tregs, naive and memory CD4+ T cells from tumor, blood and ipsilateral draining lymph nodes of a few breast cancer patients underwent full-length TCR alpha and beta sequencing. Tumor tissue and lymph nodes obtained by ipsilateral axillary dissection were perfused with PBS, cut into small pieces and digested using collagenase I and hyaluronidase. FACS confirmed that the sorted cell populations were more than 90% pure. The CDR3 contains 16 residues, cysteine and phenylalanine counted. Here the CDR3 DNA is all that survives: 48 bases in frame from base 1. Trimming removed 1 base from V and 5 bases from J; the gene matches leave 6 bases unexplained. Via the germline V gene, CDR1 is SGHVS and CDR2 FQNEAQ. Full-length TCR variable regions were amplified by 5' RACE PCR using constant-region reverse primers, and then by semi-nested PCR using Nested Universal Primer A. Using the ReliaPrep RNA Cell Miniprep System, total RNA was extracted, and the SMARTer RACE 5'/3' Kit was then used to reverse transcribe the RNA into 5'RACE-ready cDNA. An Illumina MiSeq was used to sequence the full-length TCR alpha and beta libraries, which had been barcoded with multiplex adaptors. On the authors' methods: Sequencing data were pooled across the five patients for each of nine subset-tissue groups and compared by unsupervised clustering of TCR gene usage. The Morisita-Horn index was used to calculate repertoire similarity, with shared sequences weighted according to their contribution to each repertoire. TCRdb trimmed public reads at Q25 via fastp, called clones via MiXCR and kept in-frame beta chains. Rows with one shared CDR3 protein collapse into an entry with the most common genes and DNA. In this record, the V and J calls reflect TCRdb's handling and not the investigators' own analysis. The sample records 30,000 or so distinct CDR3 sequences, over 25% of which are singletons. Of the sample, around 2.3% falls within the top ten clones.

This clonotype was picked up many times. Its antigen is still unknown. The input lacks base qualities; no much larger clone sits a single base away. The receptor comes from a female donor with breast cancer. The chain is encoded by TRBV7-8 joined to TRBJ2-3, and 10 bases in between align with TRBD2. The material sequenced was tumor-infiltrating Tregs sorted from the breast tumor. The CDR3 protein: CASSLGAGGPRDTQYF. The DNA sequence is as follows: TGTGCCAGCAGCTTAGGAGCGGGAGGGCCGCGAGATACGCAGTATTTT.